This T cell receptor beta chain came from a study of a mutant IDH1 vaccine in newly diagnosed glioma (dated by TCRdb to 2020 to 2022). About the study as a whole: Vaccination started 4-6 weeks after radiotherapy alone, or was given together with temozolomide cycles in the groups whose treatment included chemotherapy. Of the 25 to 40 patients who were treated, approximately 60% were male and about 40% were female, and the mean age was about 40 years. Before enrollment, patients had received standard therapy of radiotherapy alone, temozolomide alone, or radiochemotherapy with temozolomide; most received the combination. The week-35 safety follow-up took place at visit V12, and the week-47 end of study took place at visit V13. Peripheral blood was drawn at six visits: V03 (baseline), V05, V07, V10, V12 and V13. Longitudinal TCRB deep sequencing was performed for about two dozen treated patients wherever samples were available for exploratory analyses.

Paper-wide results and their limitations: Selection of PBMC samples for TCRB deep sequencing was based on availability. Pseudoprogression seemed to be unrelated to changes in the top peripheral T cell clonotypes found by TCRB sequencing. The authors stated that sample limitations prevented analyses of patient blood samples from being reproduced. Immune responses induced by the vaccine were seen in roughly 92% of patients across multiple MHC alleles.

Sample time point, as interpreted from the label and publication: week 47, end of study. Each vaccine dose was 300 ug of a 20-mer mutant IDH1 peptide in Montanide, given subcutaneously with topical imiquimod. Eight vaccinations were administered to patients in weeks 1, 3, 5, 7, 11, 15, 19 and 23, corresponding to visits V03 through V10. All donors had newly diagnosed IDH1-mutant astrocytomas of WHO grade 3 or 4 that showed loss of nuclear ATRX. The samples were drawn from NOA16, a multicentre, single-arm, open-label phase I trial in Germany that tested a mutant IDH1 peptide vaccine in humans for the first time. Genomic DNA for TCRB sequencing was isolated from EDTA blood with the DNeasy Blood and Tissue Kit. A distance of 20 bases separates the germline ends of V and J, which lose 5 bases and 4 bases respectively. Based on the germline V gene (reference sequence), the CDR1 and CDR2 sequences are SEHNR and FQNEAQ. Counted from cysteine to phenylalanine, this CDR3 has 17 amino acids. This entry keeps only the CDR3 DNA: 51 bases, framed from base 1.

As concerns this clone: No antigen is known for it. No quality values exist for individual bases; no much larger clone is one base distant.

The library was made by the immunoSEQ multiplex PCR assay. Rearranged TCR beta chain sequences were amplified using the hsTCRB Kit according to the manufacturer's protocol. TCRB libraries were sequenced on an Illumina MiSeq. The paper's processing steps were these. Demultiplexing, trimming and gene mapping were performed with the kit vendor's proprietary platform. TCRdb's version of the immuneACCESS table is confined to in-frame rearrangements and falls short of the full clone set. An unresolved V gene accounts for under half of the shortfall where checked; the remainder is of unknown origin. The V and J calls and the clone size are those of that table, but D and trimming were determined from the DNA. This sample lists about 56,000 clones; less than 80% were detected once. The ten largest clones capture roughly 5.4% of the sample.

The sequencing here drew on PBMCs, taken from a glioma patient whose treatment included an IDH1 peptide vaccine. This receptor was obtained from a man aged 45 to 65 with glioma. This receptor chain uses TRBV7-9 and TRBJ1-4, with TRBD1 tentatively as D gene (5 bases match). This receptor has the CDR3 CASSPLVRDLYNEKLFF. The nucleotide sequence reads TGTGCCAGCAGCCCTCTCGTACGGGACCTTTATAATGAAAAACTGTTTTTT.